This T cell receptor beta chain was recovered during a study of blood T cell repertoires in COVID-19 (dated by TCRdb to about 2020). Regarding the research as a whole: Samples covering the acute and convalescent phases of COVID-19 were provided by collaborators in the United States, Italy and Spain. The dataset comprised deeply sampled blood TCRbeta repertoires from subjects exposed to, actively infected with, or recovered from COVID-19. The material from the prospective study consisted of cDNA or gDNA derived from T cells, B-cell-depleted T cells, or PBMCs. A de-identified subject ID, COVID-19 status, age in years and sex were almost always included in the sample metadata. The samples were drawn from the first 160 participants of the ongoing ImmuneRACE study and from 1,254 subjects provided by 6 global collaborators. The repertoires were made available in a free public database intended to serve as a resource for research on the immune response to SARS-CoV-2. Where HLA class I and class II types were available, the types were taken from metadata supplied by the sample provider, not from assay-based typing. Summary of the overall study and its limitations: The amount of clinical and demographic metadata varied by source and participant and was provided uncurated.

This clone occurred a few times. Its antigen has not been determined. Base qualities are not recorded, but no much larger clone differs from it by a single base. The immunoSEQ Assay, a bias-controlled multiplex PCR, was used to amplify TCRbeta CDR3 regions from genomic DNA. Processing in the source paper ran as follows. The number of nucleated cells in each sample was estimated from the amplification of reference gene primers within the assay. Sequence reads were collapsed and filtered to measure the absolute abundance of every unique TCRbeta CDR3 rearrangement. Productive Simpson clonality was computed per sample as the square root of Simpson's diversity index over productive rearrangements. The clones in this table, taken by TCRdb from immuneACCESS, are in-frame only. Not every clone is retained; where verified, under half of the shortfall comes from an unresolved V gene, and the cause of the rest is unknown. The V and J calls and clone size were taken over from that table, and D and trimming were inferred from the DNA. Across this sample there are 80,000 or so clones, with roughly 85% seen only once. The biggest ten clones account for over 9.5% of the sample.

The CDR3 runs 13 amino acids, cysteine and phenylalanine included. Here the CDR3 DNA is all that survives: 39 bases in frame from base 1. V and J lose 1 base and 5 bases, and a span of 8 bases separates them. CDR1 SEHNR and CDR2 FQNEAQ are derived from the germline V gene (reference sequence). At one collaborating source in Seattle, patients were enrolled during active infection and were followed longitudinally through the course of disease. Whole blood was collected in K2EDTA tubes by collaborating institutions according to the institutions' own protocols. Collaborator samples were shipped for TCRbeta analysis as frozen whole blood, isolated PBMCs, or DNA extracted from either sample type.

Sequenced sample: peripheral blood. This receptor was identified in a man aged 60 to 75 with COVID-19, enrolled during active disease. The rearranged segments are TRBV7-9 and TRBJ1-1; the D gene is possibly TRBD1, with 5 bases matching. The CDR3 amino acid sequence is: CASSLGGRTEAFF. The base sequence is TGTGCCAGCAGCTTAGGGGGGAGGACTGAAGCTTTCTTT.